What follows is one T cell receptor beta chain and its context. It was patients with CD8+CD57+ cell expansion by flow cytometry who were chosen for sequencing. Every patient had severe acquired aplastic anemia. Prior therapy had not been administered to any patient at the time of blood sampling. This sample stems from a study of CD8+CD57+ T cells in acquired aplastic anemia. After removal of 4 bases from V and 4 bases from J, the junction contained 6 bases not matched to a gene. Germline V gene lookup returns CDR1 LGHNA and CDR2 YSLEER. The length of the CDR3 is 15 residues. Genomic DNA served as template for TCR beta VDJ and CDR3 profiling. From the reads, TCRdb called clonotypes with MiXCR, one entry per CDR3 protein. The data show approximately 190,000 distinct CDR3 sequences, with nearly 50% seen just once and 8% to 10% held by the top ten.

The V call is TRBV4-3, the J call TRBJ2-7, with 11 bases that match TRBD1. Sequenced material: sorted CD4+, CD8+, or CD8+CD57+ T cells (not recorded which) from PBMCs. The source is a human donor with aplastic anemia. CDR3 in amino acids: CASSLGTGGAYEQYF. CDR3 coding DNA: TGCGCCAGCAGCCTTGGGACAGGGGGTGCTTACGAGCAGTACTTC.